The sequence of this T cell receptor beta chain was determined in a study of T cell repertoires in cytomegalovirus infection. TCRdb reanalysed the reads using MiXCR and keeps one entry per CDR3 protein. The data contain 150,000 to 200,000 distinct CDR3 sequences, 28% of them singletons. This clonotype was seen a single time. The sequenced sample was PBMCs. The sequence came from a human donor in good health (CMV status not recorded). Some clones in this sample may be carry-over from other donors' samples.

CDR3 sequence (DNA): TGTGCCAGCAGCTCTGGCGGGCGGGGGGCATCAGATACGCAGTATTTT. Protein: CASSSGGRGASDTQYF. V is TRBV7-2 and J is TRBJ2-3, with 8 bases identical to TRBD2. Germline loops: CDR1 SGHTA, CDR2 FQGNSA. V shed 4 bases and J 4 bases; nucleotides not matched to a gene: 10. CDR3 length: 16 residues.